A selection of T cell receptor beta chains follows, all from one sample in a study of cytomegalovirus exposure and HLA in healthy donors. Clones were sequenced by immunoSEQ multiplex PCR, and TCRdb holds only the in-frame ones, with some missing. The table includes 180,000 or so clones, over 75% detected once. The sample comprised PBMCs. Receptors originate from a female donor in good health and CMV-seronegative. Both conserved end residues are part of each CDR3. The order of the fields is J gene, D gene, V gene, clone size, CDR3 DNA, CDR3 protein. A D gene is named only where the DNA matches it firmly. Some rows mark clone size as missing; the rest say once, few, many or name a class of expanded clone.

j_call: TRBJ2-7
d_call: TRBD2
v_call: TRBV7-6
clone_size: .
cdr3_nt: TGTGCCAGCAGCACTAGCGGGTCTAGCTTCGAGCAGTACTTC
cdr3_aa: CASSTSGSSFEQYF

j_call: TRBJ2-3
d_call: .
v_call: TRBV5-1
clone_size: few
cdr3_nt: TGCGCCAGCAGCTTGGGAGGGGGTTCGACAGATACGCAGTATTTT
cdr3_aa: CASSLGGGSTDTQYF

j_call: TRBJ2-5
d_call: TRBD2
v_call: TRBV29-1
clone_size: .
cdr3_nt: TGCAGCGTCCAACGGGGGGGAGAGACCCAGTACTTC
cdr3_aa: CSVQRGGETQYF

j_call: TRBJ2-7
d_call: .
v_call: TRBV18
clone_size: .
cdr3_nt: TGTGCCAGCTCACCACTGGACAACCACTACGAGCAGTACTTC
cdr3_aa: CASSPLDNHYEQYF

j_call: TRBJ1-2
d_call: TRBD1
v_call: TRBV7-2
clone_size: once
cdr3_nt: TGTGCCAGCAGCGCATCCGGGACAGGGTACTGGGGCTACACCTTC
cdr3_aa: CASSASGTGYWGYTF

j_call: TRBJ1-5
d_call: .
v_call: TRBV11-2
clone_size: .
cdr3_nt: TGTGCCAGCAGCTTAGGCGCTAGTGGGGGAGGCGGCAATCAGCCCCAGCATTTT
cdr3_aa: CASSLGASGGGGNQPQHF

j_call: TRBJ1-1
d_call: .
v_call: TRBV6-1
clone_size: .
cdr3_nt: TGTGCCAGCAGTGAAGGATGGACAGATGAAGCTTTCTTT
cdr3_aa: CASSEGWTDEAFF

j_call: TRBJ1-4
d_call: .
v_call: TRBV7-9
clone_size: .
cdr3_nt: TGTGCCAGCAGCTTAATTCGGGCGCGGGCCTCCGAACTGTTTTTT
cdr3_aa: CASSLIRARASELFF

j_call: TRBJ2-1
d_call: .
v_call: TRBV28
clone_size: few
cdr3_nt: TGTGCCACCCAACTCGGCGGGGCCAACAATCAGCAGTTCTTC
cdr3_aa: CATQLGGANNQQFF

j_call: TRBJ2-7
d_call: .
v_call: TRBV5-1
clone_size: few
cdr3_nt: TGCGCCAGCAGCCTTAGACAGGCCTACGAGCAGTACTTC
cdr3_aa: CASSLRQAYEQYF

j_call: TRBJ2-2
d_call: TRBD2
v_call: TRBV7-9
clone_size: .
cdr3_nt: TGTGCCAGCAGCAGCGTAGCGGGAGGTGGAACCGGGGAGCTGTTTTTT
cdr3_aa: CASSSVAGGGTGELFF

j_call: TRBJ2-3
d_call: .
v_call: TRBV29-1
clone_size: .
cdr3_nt: TGCAGCGTTGACGGGTCTAGCACAGATACGCAGTATTTT
cdr3_aa: CSVDGSSTDTQYF

j_call: TRBJ2-3
d_call: .
v_call: TRBV6-6
clone_size: .
cdr3_nt: TGTGCCAGCACCTCTAGCGTTAGCACAGATACGCAGTATTTT
cdr3_aa: CASTSSVSTDTQYF

j_call: TRBJ2-7
d_call: TRBD1
v_call: TRBV6-1
clone_size: .
cdr3_nt: TGTGCCAGCAGAAGAGGACAGGAAGGAGGCTACGAGCAGTACTTC
cdr3_aa: CASRRGQEGGYEQYF

j_call: TRBJ2-7
d_call: .
v_call: TRBV2
clone_size: .
cdr3_nt: TGTGCCAGCAGTGAAGGGGCCGCCTACGAGCAGTACTTC
cdr3_aa: CASSEGAAYEQYF

j_call: TRBJ1-1
d_call: TRBD1
v_call: TRBV5-4
clone_size: .
cdr3_nt: TGTGCCAGCAGGGCCGGGACAGGGAGGAACACTGAAGCTTTCTTT
cdr3_aa: CASRAGTGRNTEAFF

j_call: TRBJ2-5
d_call: TRBD2
v_call: TRBV27
clone_size: .
cdr3_nt: TGTGCCATAGGGGGGGTAGCGGGAGGGCGGGAGACCCAGTACTTC
cdr3_aa: CAIGGVAGGRETQYF

j_call: TRBJ2-5
d_call: .
v_call: TRBV5-1
clone_size: .
cdr3_nt: TGCGCCAGCAGCTTTCGAGAGACCCAGTACTTC
cdr3_aa: CASSFRETQYF

j_call: TRBJ2-7
d_call: .
v_call: TRBV28
clone_size: .
cdr3_nt: TGTGCCAGCAGTCCCACGGTAGTCGGGCAGTACTTC
cdr3_aa: CASSPTVVGQYF

j_call: TRBJ2-7
d_call: TRBD2
v_call: TRBV2
clone_size: .
cdr3_nt: TGTGCCAGCAGTGACGATCCCCCCAGCGGGAGCTACGAGCAGTACTTC
cdr3_aa: CASSDDPPSGSYEQYF

j_call: TRBJ2-1
d_call: TRBD2
v_call: TRBV27
clone_size: .
cdr3_nt: TGTGCCAGCAGTACGGGACTAGCGGGAGTCCTCTCCTACAATGAGCAGTTCTTC
cdr3_aa: CASSTGLAGVLSYNEQFF

j_call: TRBJ2-3
d_call: .
v_call: TRBV30
clone_size: .
cdr3_nt: TGTGCCTGGACAGGGTCAGATACGCAGTATTTT
cdr3_aa: CAWTGSDTQYF

j_call: TRBJ1-1
d_call: .
v_call: TRBV7-9
clone_size: .
cdr3_nt: TGTGCCAGCAGCTTAGTGACAGGCATGAACACTGAAGCTTTCTTT
cdr3_aa: CASSLVTGMNTEAFF

j_call: TRBJ2-2
d_call: TRBD2
v_call: TRBV11-2
clone_size: once
cdr3_nt: TGTGCCAGCAGCCCCCCAGGGCGGGGGGGCGGGACCGGGGAGCTGTTTTTT
cdr3_aa: CASSPPGRGGGTGELFF

j_call: TRBJ2-3
d_call: .
v_call: TRBV20-1
clone_size: few
cdr3_nt: TGCAGTGCCCCCCCCCAGACGCAGTATTTT
cdr3_aa: CSAPPQTQYF

j_call: TRBJ2-7
d_call: TRBD1
v_call: TRBV29-1
clone_size: .
cdr3_nt: TGCAGCGTTCAACCGACAGGGTCAGGGTACGAGCAGTACTTC
cdr3_aa: CSVQPTGSGYEQYF

j_call: TRBJ2-7
d_call: .
v_call: TRBV5-1
clone_size: .
cdr3_nt: TGCGCCAGCAGCTTGGACCCGGGAGCCTACGAGCAGTACTTC
cdr3_aa: CASSLDPGAYEQYF

j_call: TRBJ2-7
d_call: .
v_call: TRBV5-1
clone_size: .
cdr3_nt: TGCGCCAGCAGCTTGGTGCCAGGGATCCCCACCTACGAGCAGTACTTC
cdr3_aa: CASSLVPGIPTYEQYF